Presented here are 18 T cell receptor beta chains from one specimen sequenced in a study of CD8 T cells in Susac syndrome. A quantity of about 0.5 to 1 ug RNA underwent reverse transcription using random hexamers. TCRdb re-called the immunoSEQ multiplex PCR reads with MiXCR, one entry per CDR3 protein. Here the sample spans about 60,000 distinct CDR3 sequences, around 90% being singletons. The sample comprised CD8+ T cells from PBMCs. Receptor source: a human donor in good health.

The DNA of the CDR3 is TGTGCCAGCAGTTTACCTGGTTCTGAAGCTTTCTTT. Protein product: CASSLPGSEAFF. The chain employs TRBV6-2 or TRBV6-3 and TRBJ1-1; D unresolved. Deletions cut 4 bases from V and 6 bases from J, with 9 bases between. CDR1 MNHEY and CDR2 SVGEGT come from the germline V gene. This CDR3 has 12 amino acids.

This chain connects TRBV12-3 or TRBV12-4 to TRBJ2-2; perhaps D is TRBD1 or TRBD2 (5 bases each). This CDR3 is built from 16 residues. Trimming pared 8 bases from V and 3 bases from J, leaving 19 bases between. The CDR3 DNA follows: TGTGCCAGCCATCGGCTGGGGGAAAGGGACACCGGGGAGCTGTTTTTT. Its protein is CASHRLGERDTGELFF.

The CDR3 bases are TGCGCCAGCAGCTCAAGGACAGAACGCTACGAGCAGTACTTC. Protein sequence: CASSSRTERYEQYF. The chain has TRBV5-1 and TRBJ2-7; a possible D gene is TRBD1 (6 bases). Germline V gene data show CDR1 as SGHRS and CDR2 as YFSETQ. The V end was cut by 3 bases, the J end by 3 bases, with 13 bases between. The CDR3 length is 14 residues.

The CDR3 nucleotides are TGTGCCAGCAGTGATTTGCGGGGGGACACCGGGGAGCTGTTTTTT. It codes for CASSDLRGDTGELFF. The rearrangement links TRBV2 to TRBJ2-2; 8 bases line up with TRBD2. The V segment lost 3 bases and the J segment 3 bases; nucleotides outside the gene matches: 3. The length of the CDR3 is 15 residues. Germline V lookup: CDR1 SNHLY, CDR2 FYNNEI.

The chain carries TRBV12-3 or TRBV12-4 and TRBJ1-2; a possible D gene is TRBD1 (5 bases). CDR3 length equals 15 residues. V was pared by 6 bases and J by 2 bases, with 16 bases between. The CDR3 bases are TGTGCCAGCAGGCCGGGACCCGGATCAAACTATGGCTACACCTTC. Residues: CASRPGPGSNYGYTF.

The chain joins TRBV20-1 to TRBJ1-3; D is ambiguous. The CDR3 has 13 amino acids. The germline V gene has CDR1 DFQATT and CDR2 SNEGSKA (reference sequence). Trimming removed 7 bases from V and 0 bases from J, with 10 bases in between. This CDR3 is CSGGEISGNTIYF. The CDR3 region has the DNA TGCAGTGGGGGAGAGATCTCTGGAAACACCATATATTTT.

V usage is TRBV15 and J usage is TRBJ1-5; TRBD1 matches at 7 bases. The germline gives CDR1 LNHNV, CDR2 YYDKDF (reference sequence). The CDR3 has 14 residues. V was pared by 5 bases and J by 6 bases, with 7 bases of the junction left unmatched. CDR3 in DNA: TGTGCCACCAGCGGGACAGTTTGGAGTCAGCCCCAGCATTTT. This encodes CATSGTVWSQPQHF.

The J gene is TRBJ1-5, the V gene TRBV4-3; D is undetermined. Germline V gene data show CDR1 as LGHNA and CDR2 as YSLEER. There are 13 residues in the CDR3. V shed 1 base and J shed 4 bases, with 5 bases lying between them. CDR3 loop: CASSQGSNQPQHF. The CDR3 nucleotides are TGCGCCAGCAGCCAAGGGAGTAATCAGCCCCAGCATTTT.

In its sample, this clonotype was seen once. CDR3 DNA: TGTGCCAGCAGTTTTTTCCGCGGCACCTCCTACGAGCAGTACTTC. Translating gives CASSFFRGTSYEQYF. The rearrangement joins TRBV28 to TRBJ2-7; D not resolved. The CDR3 has 15 amino acids. Looked up from germline, CDR1 is MDHEN and CDR2 is SYDVKM. V shed 3 bases and J shed 0 bases, with 12 bases lying between them.

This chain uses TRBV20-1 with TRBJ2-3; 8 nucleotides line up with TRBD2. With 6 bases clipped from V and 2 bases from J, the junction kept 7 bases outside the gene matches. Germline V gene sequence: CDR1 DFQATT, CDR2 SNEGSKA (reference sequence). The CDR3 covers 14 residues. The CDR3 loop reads CSAEGSGATDTQYF. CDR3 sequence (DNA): TGCAGTGCCGAGGGTAGCGGGGCCACAGATACGCAGTATTTT.

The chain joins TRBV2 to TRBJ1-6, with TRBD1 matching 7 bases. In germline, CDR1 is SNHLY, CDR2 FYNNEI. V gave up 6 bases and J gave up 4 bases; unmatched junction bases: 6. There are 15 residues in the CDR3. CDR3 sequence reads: CASRDPGQYNSPLHF. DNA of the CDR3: TGTGCCAGCAGGGATCCGGGACAGTATAATTCACCCCTCCACTTT.

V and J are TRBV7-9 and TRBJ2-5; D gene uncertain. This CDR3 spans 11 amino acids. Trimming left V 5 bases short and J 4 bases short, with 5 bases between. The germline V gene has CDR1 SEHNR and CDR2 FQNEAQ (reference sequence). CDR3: CASSRVETQYF. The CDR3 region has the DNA TGTGCCAGCAGCCGTGTAGAGACCCAGTACTTC.

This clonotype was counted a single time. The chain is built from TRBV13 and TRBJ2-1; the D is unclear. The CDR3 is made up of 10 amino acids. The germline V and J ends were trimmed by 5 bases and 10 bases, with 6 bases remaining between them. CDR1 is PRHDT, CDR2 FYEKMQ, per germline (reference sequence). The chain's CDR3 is CASSVSEQFF. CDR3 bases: TGTGCCAGCAGCGTTTCAGAGCAGTTCTTC. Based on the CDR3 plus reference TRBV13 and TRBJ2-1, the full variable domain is AAGVIQSPRHLIKEKRETATLKCYPIPRHDTVYWYQQGPGQDPQFLISFYEKMQSDKGSIPDRFSAQQFSDYHSELNMSSLELGDSALYFCASSVSEQFFGPGTRLTVL.

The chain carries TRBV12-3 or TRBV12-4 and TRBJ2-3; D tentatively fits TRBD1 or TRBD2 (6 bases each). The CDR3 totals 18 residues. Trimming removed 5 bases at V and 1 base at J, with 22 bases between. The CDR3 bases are TGTGCCAGCAGTCTGGTTCCCCCGGGGGCCCCGGGCACAGATACGCAGTATTTT. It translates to CASSLVPPGAPGTDTQYF.

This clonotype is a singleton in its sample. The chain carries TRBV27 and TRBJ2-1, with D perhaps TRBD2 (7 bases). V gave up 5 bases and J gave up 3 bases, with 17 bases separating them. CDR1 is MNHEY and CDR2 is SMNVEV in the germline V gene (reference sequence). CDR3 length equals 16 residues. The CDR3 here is CASSQGSGGLYNEQFF. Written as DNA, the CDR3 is TGTGCCAGCAGTCAGGGGTCGGGGGGCCTCTACAATGAGCAGTTCTTC.

DNA for the CDR3: TGTGCCAGCAGTTTAGATAGCGGGGGGGCCTTAGCCGGTCGGTTCTTC. Protein sequence: CASSLDSGGALAGRFF. The V gene is TRBV28, the J gene TRBJ2-1; 11 nucleotides line up with TRBD2. The CDR3 has 16 amino acids. The V segment lost 2 bases and the J segment 15 bases; nucleotides outside the gene matches: 15. CDR1 and CDR2 from the germline V gene are MDHEN and SYDVKM.

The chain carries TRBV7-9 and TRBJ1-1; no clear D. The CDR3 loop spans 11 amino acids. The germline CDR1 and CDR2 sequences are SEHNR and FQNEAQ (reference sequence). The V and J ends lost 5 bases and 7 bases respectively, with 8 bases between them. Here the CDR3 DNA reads TGTGCCAGCAGCCCCACGATTGAAGCTTTCTTT. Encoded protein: CASSPTIEAFF. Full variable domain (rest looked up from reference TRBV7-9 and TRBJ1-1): DTGVSQNPRHKITKRGQNVTFRCDPISEHNRLYWYRQTLGQGPEFLTYFQNEAQLEKSRLLSDRFSAERPKGSFSTLEIQRTEQGDSAMYLCASSPTIEAFFGQGTRLTVV.

CDR3 sequence (DNA): TGTGCCAGCGCTTTCATTTGGGGAGAGACCCAGTACTTC. Its protein is CASAFIWGETQYF. This chain connects TRBV6-5 to TRBJ2-5; D unclear. Germline V gene sequence: CDR1 MNHEY, CDR2 SVGAGI. Between the trimmed V and J ends, which lost 8 bases and 4 bases, there was a span of 14 bases. CDR3 length: 13 amino acids.